A single sample is the source of the 5 T cell receptor beta chains below, sequenced in a study of T cell changes during pregnancy in multiple sclerosis. TCRdb's table, derived via immunoSEQ multiplex PCR, lists solely in-frame clones and lacks some. The repertoire holds tens of thousands of clones, 80% to 95% seen once, with about 0.65% in the top ten. The sample in question was CD4+ T cells from peripheral blood mononuclear cells, obtained before pregnancy. These receptors all stem from a female donor with multiple sclerosis, enrolled in a pregnancy study.

The chain is built from TRBV7-3 and TRBJ2-5; the match to TRBD2 covers 14 bases. V lost 5 bases and J lost 3; bases outside the gene matches: 20. The CDR3 length is 21 residues. CDR1 and CDR2 (germline): SGHTA, FQGTGA. CDR3 bases: TGTGCCAGCAGCCGCACGCCGATTAGACTAGCGGGGGGGCCTGGGGAAGAGACCCAGTACTTC. Its translation is CASSRTPIRLAGGPGEETQYF.

V is TRBV9 and J is TRBJ1-4; the match to TRBD1 covers 10 bases. The CDR3 spans 16 residues. CDR1 and CDR2 from the germline V gene are SGDLS and YYNGEE. J lost 11 bases, V lost 4 bases, and 14 bases had no gene match. The CDR3 loop is CASSPQAGTGVRKLFF. The CDR3 DNA reads TGTGCCAGCAGCCCCCAGGCCGGGACAGGGGTCCGTAAACTGTTTTTT.

The V gene is TRBV7-9, the J gene TRBJ2-5, with no clear D. In germline, CDR1 is SEHNR, CDR2 FQNEAQ (reference sequence). This CDR3 region has 14 residues. V was cut by 1 base and J by 2 bases, with 8 bases left in between. For the CDR3, the DNA is TGTGCCAGCAGCTTAGGGGCCCTACAAGAGACCCAGTACTTC. It encodes CASSLGALQETQYF.

CDR3 sequence reads: CASSDRTADQPQHF. For the CDR3, the DNA is TGTGCCAGCAGTGACCGAACCGCAGATCAGCCCCAGCATTTT. The rearrangement joins TRBV2 to TRBJ1-5; unclear D gene. CDR1 is SNHLY and CDR2 is FYNNEI in the germline V gene. V lost 3 bases and J lost 5, with 11 bases in between. The CDR3 extends over 14 amino acids.

This chain uses TRBV18 with TRBJ2-5; possibly TRBD1 for D (6 bases). The CDR3 extends over 14 amino acids. From germline, CDR1 is KGHSH and CDR2 LQKENI. The germline V and J ends were trimmed by 3 bases and 4 bases, with 12 bases remaining between them. The CDR3 nucleotides read TGTGCCAGCTCACCCCAGGGGTTCAGAGAGACCCAGTACTTC. As protein: CASSPQGFRETQYF.